The clone carrying this T cell receptor beta chain has more than one count but fewer than ten. What it recognizes is unknown. Germline CDR1 reads LGHDT; CDR2 reads YNNKEL (reference sequence). The CDR3 loop spans 14 amino acids. The V gene lost 0 bases and the J gene lost 4 bases, with 9 bases spanning the gap. These data originate in a study of response to subunit inactivated influenza vaccine. Study outcomes and limitations: The study's authors posited that every seasonal influenza vaccination enlists few new T cells.

TCRdb re-analysed the RT-PCR reads in MiXCR, keeping a single row per CDR3 protein. This table holds approximately 170,000 distinct CDR3 sequences, approximately 12% found once. These same data were also listed under a study on T cells expressing NK-cell markers. In that study: The cDNA for TCR beta came from 5'RACE template switching with UMIs. Obtained from sorted CD3+CD56+NKG2C+, CD3+CD56+NKG2C- and CD3+CD56-NKG2C+ T cells were the TCR beta repertoires. The eight sequenced donors comprised seven who were HCMV-seropositive and one who was seronegative. The CD3+CD56-NKG2C+ fraction of several donors was likewise dominated by these clonotypes.

The TCR originated in a man aged 50-60 years who received an inactivated influenza vaccine. V usage is TRBV3-1 and J usage is TRBJ1-2; D is undetermined. Here the sequenced sample was CD8+ T cells sorted from PBMCs, taken 11 to 12 days after vaccination. In DNA, the CDR3 is TGTGCCAGCAGCCAAGACTGGACTCTCTATGGCTACACCTTC. Its protein product is CASSQDWTLYGYTF.